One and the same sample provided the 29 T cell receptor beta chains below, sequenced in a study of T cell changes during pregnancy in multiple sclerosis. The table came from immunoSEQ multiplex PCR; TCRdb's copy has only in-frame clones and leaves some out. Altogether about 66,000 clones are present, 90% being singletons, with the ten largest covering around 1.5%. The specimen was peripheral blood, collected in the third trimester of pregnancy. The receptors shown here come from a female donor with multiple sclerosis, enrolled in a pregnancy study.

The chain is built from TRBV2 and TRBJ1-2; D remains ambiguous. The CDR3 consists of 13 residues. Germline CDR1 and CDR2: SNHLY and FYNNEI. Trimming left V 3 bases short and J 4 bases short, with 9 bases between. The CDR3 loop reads CASSDNSLYGYTF. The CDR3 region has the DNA TGTGCCAGCAGTGACAACAGCCTCTATGGCTACACCTTC.

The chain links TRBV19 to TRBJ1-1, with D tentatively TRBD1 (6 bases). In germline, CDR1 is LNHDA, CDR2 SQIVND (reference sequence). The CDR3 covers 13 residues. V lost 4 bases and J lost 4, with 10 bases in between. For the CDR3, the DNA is TGTGCCAGTAGTACACAGACAGGCACTGAAGCTTTCTTT. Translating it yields CASSTQTGTEAFF. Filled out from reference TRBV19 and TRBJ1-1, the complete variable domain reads DGGITQSPKYLFRKEGQNVTLSCEQNLNHDAMYWYRQDPGQGLRLIYYSQIVNDFQKGDIAEGYSVSREKKESFPLTVTSAQKNPTAFYLCASSTQTGTEAFFGQGTRLTVV.

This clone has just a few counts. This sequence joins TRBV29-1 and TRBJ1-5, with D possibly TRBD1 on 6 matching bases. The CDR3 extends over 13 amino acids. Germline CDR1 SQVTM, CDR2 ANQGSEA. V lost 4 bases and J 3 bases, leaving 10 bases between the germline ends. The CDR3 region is CSVGGQDNQPQHF. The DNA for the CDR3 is TGCAGCGTTGGGGGGCAGGACAATCAGCCCCAGCATTTT.

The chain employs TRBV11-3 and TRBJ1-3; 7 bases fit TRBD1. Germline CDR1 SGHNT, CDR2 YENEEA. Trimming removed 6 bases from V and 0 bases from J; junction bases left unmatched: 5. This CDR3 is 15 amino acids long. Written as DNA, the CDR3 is TGTGCCAGCAGACCGGACAGGTGCTCTGGAAACACCATATATTTT. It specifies CASRPDRCSGNTIYF. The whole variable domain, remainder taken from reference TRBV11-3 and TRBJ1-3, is EAGVVQSPRYKIIEKKQPVAFWCNPISGHNTLYWYLQNLGQGPELLIRYENEEAVDDSQLPKDRFSAERLKGVDSTLKIQPAELGDSAVYLCASRPDRCSGNTIYFGEGSWLTVV.

Here the CDR3 DNA reads TGCGCCAGCAGCCCTGAGGGGGCCCTCTATGGCTACACCTTC. Translation: CASSPEGALYGYTF. V and J are TRBV5-1 and TRBJ1-2; 7 nucleotides line up with TRBD1. The trim removed 4 bases at V and 4 bases at J, leaving 7 bases unmatched. Germline assignment: CDR1 SGHRS and CDR2 YFSETQ. This CDR3 contains 14 residues.

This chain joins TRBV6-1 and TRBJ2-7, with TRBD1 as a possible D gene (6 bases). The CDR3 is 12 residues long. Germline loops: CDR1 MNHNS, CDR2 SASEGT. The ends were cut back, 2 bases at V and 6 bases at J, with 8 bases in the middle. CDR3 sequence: CASSETTGEQYF. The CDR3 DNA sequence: TGTGCCAGCAGTGAAACGACAGGCGAGCAGTACTTC.

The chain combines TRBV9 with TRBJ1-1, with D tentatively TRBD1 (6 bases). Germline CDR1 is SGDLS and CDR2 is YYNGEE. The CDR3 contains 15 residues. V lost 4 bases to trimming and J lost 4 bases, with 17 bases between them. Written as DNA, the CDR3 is TGTGCCAGCAGCTCCCACGGAGGGGGGGGCACTGAAGCTTTCTTT. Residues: CASSSHGGGGTEAFF.

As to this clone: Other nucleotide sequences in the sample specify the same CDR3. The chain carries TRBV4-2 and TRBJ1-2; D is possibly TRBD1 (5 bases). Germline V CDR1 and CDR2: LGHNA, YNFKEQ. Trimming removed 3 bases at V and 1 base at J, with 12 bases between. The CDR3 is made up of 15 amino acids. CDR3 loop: CASSQADTVNYGYTF. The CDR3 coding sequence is TGTGCCAGCAGCCAGGCGGACACGGTTAACTATGGCTACACCTTC.

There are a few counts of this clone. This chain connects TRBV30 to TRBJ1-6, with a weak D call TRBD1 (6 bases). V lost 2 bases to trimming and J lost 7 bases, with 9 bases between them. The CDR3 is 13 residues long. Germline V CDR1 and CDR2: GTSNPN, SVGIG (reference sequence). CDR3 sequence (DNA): TGTGCCTGGAGTACAGGGCCCAATTCACCCCTCCACTTT. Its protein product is CAWSTGPNSPLHF.

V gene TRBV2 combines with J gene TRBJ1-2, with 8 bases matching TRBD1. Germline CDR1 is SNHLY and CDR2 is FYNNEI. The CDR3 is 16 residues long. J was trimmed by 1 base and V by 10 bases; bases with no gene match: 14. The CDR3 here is CATPRLGQVRNYGYTF. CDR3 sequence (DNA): TGTGCCACCCCCCGTTTGGGACAGGTCCGTAACTATGGCTACACCTTC.

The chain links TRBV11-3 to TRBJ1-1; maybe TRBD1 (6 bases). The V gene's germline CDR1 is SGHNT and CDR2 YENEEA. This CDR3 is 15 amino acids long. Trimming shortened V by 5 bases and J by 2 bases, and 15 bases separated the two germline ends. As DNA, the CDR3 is TGTGCCAGCAGCACCGGGGGGGCGGGTAACACTGAAGCTTTCTTT. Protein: CASSTGGAGNTEAFF.

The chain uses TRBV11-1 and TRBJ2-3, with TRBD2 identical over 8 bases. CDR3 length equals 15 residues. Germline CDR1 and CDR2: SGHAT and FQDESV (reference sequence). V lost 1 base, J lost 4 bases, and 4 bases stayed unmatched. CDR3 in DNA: TGTGCCAGCAGCTTAGAAGGCGGGAGGCCAGATACGCAGTATTTT. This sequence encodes CASSLEGGRPDTQYF.

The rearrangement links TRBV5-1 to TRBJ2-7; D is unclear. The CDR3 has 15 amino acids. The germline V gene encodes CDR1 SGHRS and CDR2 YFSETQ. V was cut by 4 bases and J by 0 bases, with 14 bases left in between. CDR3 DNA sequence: TGCGCCAGCAGCGTAACAGTGTCTACCTCCTACGAGCAGTACTTC. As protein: CASSVTVSTSYEQYF.

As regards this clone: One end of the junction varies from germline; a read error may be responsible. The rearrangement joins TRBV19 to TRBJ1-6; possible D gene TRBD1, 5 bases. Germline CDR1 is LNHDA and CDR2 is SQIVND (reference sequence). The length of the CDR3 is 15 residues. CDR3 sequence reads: CAINGIGDYDSPLHF. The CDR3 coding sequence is TGTGCCATTAACGGGATCGGGGACTATGATTCACCCCTCCACTTT.

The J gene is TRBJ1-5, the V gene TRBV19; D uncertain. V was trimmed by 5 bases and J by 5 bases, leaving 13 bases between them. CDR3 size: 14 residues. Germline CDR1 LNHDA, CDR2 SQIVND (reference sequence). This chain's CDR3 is CASSFRGNDQPQHF. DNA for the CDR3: TGTGCCAGTAGTTTTCGCGGGAACGATCAGCCCCAGCATTTT.

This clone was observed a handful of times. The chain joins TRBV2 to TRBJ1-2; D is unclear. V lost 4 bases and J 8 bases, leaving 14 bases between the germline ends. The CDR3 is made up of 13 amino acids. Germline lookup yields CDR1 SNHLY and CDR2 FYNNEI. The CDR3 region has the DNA TGTGCCAGCAGTGTATTTCTGACGGGGGGCTACACCTTC. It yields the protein CASSVFLTGGYTF.

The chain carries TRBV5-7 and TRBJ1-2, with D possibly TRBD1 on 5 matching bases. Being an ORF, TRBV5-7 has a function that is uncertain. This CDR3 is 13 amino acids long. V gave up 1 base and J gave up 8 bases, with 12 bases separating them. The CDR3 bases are TGTGCCAGCAGCTTGAAGGGGCTGGGGGGCTACACCTTC. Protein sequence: CASSLKGLGGYTF.

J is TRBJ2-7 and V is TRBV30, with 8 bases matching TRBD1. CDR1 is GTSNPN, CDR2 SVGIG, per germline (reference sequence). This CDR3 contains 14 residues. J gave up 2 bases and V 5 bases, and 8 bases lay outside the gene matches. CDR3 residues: CAWEPGTGAYEQYF. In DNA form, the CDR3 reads TGTGCCTGGGAGCCCGGGACAGGAGCCTACGAGCAGTACTTC.

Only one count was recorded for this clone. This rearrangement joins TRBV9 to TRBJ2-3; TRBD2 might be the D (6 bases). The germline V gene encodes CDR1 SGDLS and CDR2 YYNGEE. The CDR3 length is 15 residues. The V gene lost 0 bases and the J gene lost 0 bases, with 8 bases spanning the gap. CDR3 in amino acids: CASSVVGGSTDTQYF. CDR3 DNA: TGTGCCAGCAGCGTAGTTGGGGGGAGCACAGATACGCAGTATTTT.

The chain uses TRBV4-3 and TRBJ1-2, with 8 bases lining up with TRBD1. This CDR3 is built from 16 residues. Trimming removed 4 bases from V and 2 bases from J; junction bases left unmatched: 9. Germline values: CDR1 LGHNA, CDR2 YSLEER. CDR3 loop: CASSPHLGQENYGYTF. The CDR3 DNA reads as TGCGCCAGCAGCCCTCACTTGGGACAGGAGAACTATGGCTACACCTTC.

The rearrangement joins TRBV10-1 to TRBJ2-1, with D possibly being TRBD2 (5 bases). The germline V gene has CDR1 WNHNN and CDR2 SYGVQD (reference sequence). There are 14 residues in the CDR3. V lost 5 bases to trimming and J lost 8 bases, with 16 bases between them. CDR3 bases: TGCGCCAGCAGTCCGGGATCTCGGCGCGATGAGCAGTTCTTC. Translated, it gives CASSPGSRRDEQFF.

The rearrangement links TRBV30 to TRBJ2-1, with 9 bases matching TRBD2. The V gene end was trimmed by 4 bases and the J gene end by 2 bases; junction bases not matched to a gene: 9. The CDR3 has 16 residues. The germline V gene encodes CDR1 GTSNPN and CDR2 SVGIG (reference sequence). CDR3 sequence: CAWTSGTPAPYNEQFF. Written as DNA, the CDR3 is TGTGCCTGGACTAGCGGGACCCCGGCGCCCTACAATGAGCAGTTCTTC.

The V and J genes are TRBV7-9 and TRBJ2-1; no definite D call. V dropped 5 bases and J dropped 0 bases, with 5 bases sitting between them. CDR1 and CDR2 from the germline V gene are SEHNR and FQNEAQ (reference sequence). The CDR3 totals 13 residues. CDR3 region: CASSPSSYNEQFF. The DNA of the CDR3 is TGTGCCAGCAGCCCCTCCTCCTACAATGAGCAGTTCTTC.

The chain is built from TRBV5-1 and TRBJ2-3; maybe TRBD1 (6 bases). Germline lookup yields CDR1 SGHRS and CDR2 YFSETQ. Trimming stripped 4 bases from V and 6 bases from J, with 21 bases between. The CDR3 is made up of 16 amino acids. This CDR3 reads CASSVGQGLSLDTQYF. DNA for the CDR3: TGCGCCAGCAGCGTGGGACAAGGTTTAAGTTTGGATACGCAGTATTTT.

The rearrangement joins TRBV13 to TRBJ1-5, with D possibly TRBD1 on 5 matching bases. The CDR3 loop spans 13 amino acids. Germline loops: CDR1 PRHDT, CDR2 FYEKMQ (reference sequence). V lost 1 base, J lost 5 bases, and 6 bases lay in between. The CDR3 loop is CASSLAGDQPQHF. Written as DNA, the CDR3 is TGTGCCAGCAGCTTAGCGGGGGATCAGCCCCAGCATTTT.

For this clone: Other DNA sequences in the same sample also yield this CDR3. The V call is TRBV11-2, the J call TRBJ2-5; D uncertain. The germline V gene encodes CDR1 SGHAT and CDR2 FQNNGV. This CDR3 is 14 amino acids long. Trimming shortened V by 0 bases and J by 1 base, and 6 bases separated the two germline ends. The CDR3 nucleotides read TGTGCCAGCAGCTTAGATTCACTCCAAGAGACCCAGTACTTC. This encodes CASSLDSLQETQYF. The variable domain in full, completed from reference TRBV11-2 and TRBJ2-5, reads EAGVAQSPRYKIIEKRQSVAFWCNPISGHATLYWYQQILGQGPKLLIQFQNNGVVDDSQLPKDRFSAERLKGVDSTLKIQPAKLEDSAVYLCASSLDSLQETQYFGPGTRLLVL.

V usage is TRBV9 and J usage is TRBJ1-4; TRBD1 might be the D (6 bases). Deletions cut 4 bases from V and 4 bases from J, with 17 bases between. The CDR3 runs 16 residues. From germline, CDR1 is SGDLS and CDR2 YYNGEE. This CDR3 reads CASSQTWGQSNEKLFF. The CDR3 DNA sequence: TGTGCCAGCAGCCAAACGTGGGGGCAGAGTAATGAAAAACTGTTTTTT.

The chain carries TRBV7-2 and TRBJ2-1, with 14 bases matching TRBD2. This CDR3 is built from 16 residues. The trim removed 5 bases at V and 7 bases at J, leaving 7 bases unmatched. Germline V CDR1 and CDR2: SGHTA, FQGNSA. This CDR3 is CASSEGTSGSLNEQFF. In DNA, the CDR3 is TGTGCCAGCAGCGAAGGGACTAGCGGGAGTTTAAATGAGCAGTTCTTC.

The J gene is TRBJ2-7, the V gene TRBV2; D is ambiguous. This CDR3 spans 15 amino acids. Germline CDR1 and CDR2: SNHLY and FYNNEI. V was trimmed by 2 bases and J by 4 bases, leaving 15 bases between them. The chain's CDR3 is CASSENLRTWYEQYF. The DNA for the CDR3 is TGTGCCAGCAGTGAAAACCTCAGAACGTGGTACGAGCAGTACTTC. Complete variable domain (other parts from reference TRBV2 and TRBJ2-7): EPEVTQTPSHQVTQMGQEVILRCVPISNHLYFYWYRQILGQKVEFLVSFYNNEISEKSEIFDDQFSVERPDGSNFTLKIRSTKLEDSAMYFCASSENLRTWYEQYFGPGTRLTVT.